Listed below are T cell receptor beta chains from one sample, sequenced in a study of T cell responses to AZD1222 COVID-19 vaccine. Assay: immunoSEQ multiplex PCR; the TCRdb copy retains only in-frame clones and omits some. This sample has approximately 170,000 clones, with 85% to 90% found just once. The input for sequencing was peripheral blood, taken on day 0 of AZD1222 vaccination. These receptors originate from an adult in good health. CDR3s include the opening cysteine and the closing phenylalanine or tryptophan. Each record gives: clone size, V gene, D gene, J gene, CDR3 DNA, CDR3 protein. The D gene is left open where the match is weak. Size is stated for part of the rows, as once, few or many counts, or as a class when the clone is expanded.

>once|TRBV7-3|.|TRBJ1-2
TGTGCCAGCAACCGACTCAGGCAATCCTATGGCTACACCTTC
CASNRLRQSYGYTF
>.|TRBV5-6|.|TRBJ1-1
TGTGCCAGTCAAAGGGTGAACACTGAAGCTTTCTTT
CASQRVNTEAFF
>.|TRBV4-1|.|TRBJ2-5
TGCGCCAGCAGCCAGTGGCAGCTACAAGAGACCCAGTACTTC
CASSQWQLQETQYF
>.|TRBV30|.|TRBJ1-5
TGTGCCGCCGGACAGAATAGCAATCAGCCCCAGCATTTT
CAAGQNSNQPQHF
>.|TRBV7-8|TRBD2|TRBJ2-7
TGTGCCAGCAGCTTAACTAGCGGGGGGAGCTCCTACGAGCAGTACTTC
CASSLTSGGSSYEQYF
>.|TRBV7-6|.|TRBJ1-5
TGTGCCAGCAGCTTAAGCAGGGGCCAGCCCCAGCATTTT
CASSLSRGQPQHF
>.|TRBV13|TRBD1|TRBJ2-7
TGTGCCAGCAGCCCCGGGACAGGGTCGTACGAGCAGTACTTC
CASSPGTGSYEQYF
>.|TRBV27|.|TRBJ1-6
TGTGCCAGCAGTTTAGAGTTCTTCTCACCCCTCCACTTT
CASSLEFFSPLHF
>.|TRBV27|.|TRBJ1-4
TGTGCCAGCAGTTTATCGAGGGGGGGGCGAAATGAAAAACTGTTTTTT
CASSLSRGGRNEKLFF
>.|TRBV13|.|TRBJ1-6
TGTGCCAGCAGCGCCCAGGATTGGGCGGACGGTTCACCCCTCCACTTT
CASSAQDWADGSPLHF
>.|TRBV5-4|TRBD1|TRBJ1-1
TGTGCCAGCAGCCCTCCCGGACAGGCGCTTGAAGCTTTCTTT
CASSPPGQALEAFF
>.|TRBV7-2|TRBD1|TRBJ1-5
TGTGCCAGCAGCTTACCCGGGACAGCCAATCAGCCCCAGCATTTT
CASSLPGTANQPQHF
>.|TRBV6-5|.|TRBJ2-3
TGTGCCAGCAGTAAGACTAGAACCCGCACAGATACGCAGTATTTT
CASSKTRTRTDTQYF
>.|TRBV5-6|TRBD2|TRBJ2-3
TGTGCCAGCAGCTGGAGCTTAGCGGGGGTCACAGATACGCAGTATTTT
CASSWSLAGVTDTQYF
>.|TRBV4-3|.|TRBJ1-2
TGCGCCAGCAGCCAAGCCAGGGACTATGGCTACACCTTC
CASSQARDYGYTF
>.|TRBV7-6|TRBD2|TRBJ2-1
TGTGCCAGCAGCTCGCTGGGGGGGTTGATCGATGAGCAGTTCTTC
CASSSLGGLIDEQFF
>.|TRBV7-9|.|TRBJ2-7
TGTGCCAGCAGCTTAGTAGGGCGGGGCTACGAGCAGTACTTC
CASSLVGRGYEQYF
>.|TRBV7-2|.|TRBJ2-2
TGTGCCAGCAGCTTAGCCGGGGAGCTGTTTTTT
CASSLAGELFF
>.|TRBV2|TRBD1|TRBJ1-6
TGTGCCAGCAACCCCGAAGGGGGCGGTTCACCCCTCCACTTT
CASNPEGGGSPLHF
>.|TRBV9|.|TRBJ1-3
TGTGCCAGCAGCGTAAGAGTGGACTCTGGAAACACCATATATTTT
CASSVRVDSGNTIYF
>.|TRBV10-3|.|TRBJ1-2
TGTGCCATCAGTGAAGAGGGGCGAAACTATGGCTACACCTTC
CAISEEGRNYGYTF
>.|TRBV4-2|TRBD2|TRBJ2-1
TGTGCCAGCAGCCAAGGGACTAGCGGATACAATGAGCAGTTCTTC
CASSQGTSGYNEQFF
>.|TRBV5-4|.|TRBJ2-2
TGTGCCAGCAGCTTGGCAGGCTACACCGGGGAGCTGTTTTTT
CASSLAGYTGELFF
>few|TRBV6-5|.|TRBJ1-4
TGTGCCAGCAATGTAGGGGAGGCTAATGAAAAACTGTTTTTT
CASNVGEANEKLFF
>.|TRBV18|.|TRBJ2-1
TGTGCCAGCTCACCGTATGCAAGCTCGAGCTCCTACAATGAGCAGTTCTTC
CASSPYASSSSYNEQFF
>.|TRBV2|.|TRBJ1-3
TGTGCCAGCAGACAAGGTGACATCTCTGGAAACACCATATATTTT
CASRQGDISGNTIYF
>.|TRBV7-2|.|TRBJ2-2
TGTGCCAGCAGCTTAGCGGCAGGGACCACATTTACCGCGAACACCGGGGAGCTGTTTTTT
CASSLAAGTTFTANTGELFF
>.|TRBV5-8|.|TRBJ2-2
TGTGCCAGCAGCTTGCTACAGATCAGCCGGGGCACCGGGGAGCTGTTTTTT
CASSLLQISRGTGELFF
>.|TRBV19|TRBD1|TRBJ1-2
TGTGCCAGTAGCCCAGGGGGGGCCTATGGCTACACCTTC
CASSPGGAYGYTF
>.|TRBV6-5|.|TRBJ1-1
TGTGCCAGCAGTCTACGACAGAGTATGAACACTGAAGCTTTCTTT
CASSLRQSMNTEAFF
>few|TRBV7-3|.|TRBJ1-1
TGTGCCAGCAGCCGCTTGAGGGGGGTGAACACTGAAGCTTTCTTT
CASSRLRGVNTEAFF
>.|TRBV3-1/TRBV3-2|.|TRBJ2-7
TGTGCCAGCAGCCCTTGGGGGGAAACCTACGAGCAGTACTTC
CASSPWGETYEQYF
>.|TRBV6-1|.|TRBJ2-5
TGTGCCAGCAGTGAAACGGTCACGGAGACCCAGTACTTC
CASSETVTETQYF
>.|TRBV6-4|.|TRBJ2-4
TGTGCCAGCAGTGACACTTACCCCCGGGGGATGCTGCACTTC
CASSDTYPRGMLHF
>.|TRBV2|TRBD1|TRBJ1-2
TGTGCCAGCAGTGCAATGTCGACAGGGGCGATGAACTATGGCTACACCTTC
CASSAMSTGAMNYGYTF
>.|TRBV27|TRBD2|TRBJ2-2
TGTGCCAGCAGTTTTTCGGGGGGTGAAATCACCGGGGAGCTGTTTTTT
CASSFSGGEITGELFF
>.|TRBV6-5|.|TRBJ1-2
TGTGCCAGCAGTTACTCCCTCACAGGCTCTTTGGCCTTC
CASSYSLTGSLAF
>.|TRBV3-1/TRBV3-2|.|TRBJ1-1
TGTGCCAGCAGCCAAGGGGCCAGGGTTCATGAAGCTTTCTTT
CASSQGARVHEAFF
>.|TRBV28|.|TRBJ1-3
TGTGCCAGCAGTTCCATTACGATGAGTGTCTCTGGAAACACCATATATTTT
CASSSITMSVSGNTIYF
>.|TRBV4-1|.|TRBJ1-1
TGCGCCAGCAGCTATTCGCTGGCCCTCAGACTAAACACTGAAGCTTTCTTT
CASSYSLALRLNTEAFF
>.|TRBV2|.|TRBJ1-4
TGTGCCAGCAGTGGGACCGGGGGGAGGCTTTTTGAAAAACTGTTTTTT
CASSGTGGRLFEKLFF
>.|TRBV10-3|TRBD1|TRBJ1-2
TGTGCCATCGACGACAACAGGGGGACCTATGGCTACACCTTC
CAIDDNRGTYGYTF
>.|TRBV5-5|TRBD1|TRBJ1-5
TGTGCCAGCAGCTTGGAGGGGACAGGCCTAAATCAGCCCCAGCATTTT
CASSLEGTGLNQPQHF
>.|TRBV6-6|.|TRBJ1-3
TGTGCCAGCAGTTACCAGGGTGGGCAGGGAGGAAACACCATATATTTT
CASSYQGGQGGNTIYF
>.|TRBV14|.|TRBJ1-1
TGTGCCAGCAGCCCGCACTCCAGGAGCACTGAAGCTTTCTTT
CASSPHSRSTEAFF
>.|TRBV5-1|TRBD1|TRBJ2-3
TGCGCCAGCAGCTTGGCCTCGACAGGGGACGTCCGGACAGATACGCAGTATTTT
CASSLASTGDVRTDTQYF
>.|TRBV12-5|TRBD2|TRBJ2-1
TGTGCTAGTGGTCCGGGACTAGCGGGGGACCAGCAGTTCTTC
CASGPGLAGDQQFF
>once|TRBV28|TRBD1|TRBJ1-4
TGTGCCACCGCACAGGGGGAGTGGGAAAAACTGTTTTTT
CATAQGEWEKLFF
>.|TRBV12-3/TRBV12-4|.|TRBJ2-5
TGTGCCAGCGGGGCGGGGCCAGAGACCCAGTACTTC
CASGAGPETQYF
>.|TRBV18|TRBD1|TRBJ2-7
TGTGCCAGCTCACCTTACCGGGACAGGGGGTTATTTGGCTTC
CASSPYRDRGLFGF
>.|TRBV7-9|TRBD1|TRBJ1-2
TGTGCCAGCACCTTAACAGGGGCCTATGGCTACACCTTC
CASTLTGAYGYTF
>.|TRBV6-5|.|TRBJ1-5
TGTGCCAGCAGACCCGAGGGGGGGTACCAGCCCCAGCATTTT
CASRPEGGYQPQHF
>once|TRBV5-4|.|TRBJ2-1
TGTGCCAGCAGCTTGGACACTAAGAATGAGCAGTTCTTC
CASSLDTKNEQFF
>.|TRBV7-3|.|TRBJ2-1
TGTGCCAGCAGCCCGACGGGACTTTACAATGAGCAGTTCTTC
CASSPTGLYNEQFF
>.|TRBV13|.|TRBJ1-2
TGTGCCAGCAGCTTAGGAGGTGAATATGGCTACACCTTC
CASSLGGEYGYTF